The 5 T cell receptor beta chains given below trace back to one sample, sequenced in a study of identical twins. TCRdb analysed the 5' RACE reads with MiXCR anew, one entry per CDR3 protein. The sample records around 680,000 distinct CDR3 sequences, over 8.5% being singletons. The data also belong to a second study, concerning yellow fever vaccine responses in identical twins.

The material sequenced was PBMCs. Receptors were obtained from a woman between 18 and 29 years old in good health.

This clonotype was seen many times. The rearrangement uses TRBV6-5 and TRBJ2-3; D unresolved. Germline V gives CDR1 MNHEY, CDR2 SVGAGI. V was clipped by 2 bases and J by 0 bases, with 9 bases between them. The CDR3 runs 15 residues. The CDR3 protein is CASSYEEQSTDTQYF. The CDR3 DNA follows: TGTGCCAGCAGTTACGAGGAACAAAGCACAGATACGCAGTATTTT.

This clonotype has a handful of counts. This rearrangement joins TRBV7-2 to TRBJ2-2, with D unclear. This CDR3 is 15 amino acids long. V was pared by 2 bases and J by 7 bases, with 14 bases between. CDR1 is SGHTA, CDR2 FQGNSA, per germline. The chain's CDR3 is CASSLSLPIVGELFF. CDR3 bases: TGTGCCAGCAGCTTAAGTCTACCGATTGTCGGGGAGCTGTTTTTT. Full variable domain (outside the CDR3, taken from reference TRBV7-2 and TRBJ2-2): GAGVSQSPSNKVTEKGKDVELRCDPISGHTALYWYRQSLGQGLEFLIYFQGNSAPDKSGLPSDRFSAERTGGSVSTLTIQRTQQEDSAVYLCASSLSLPIVGELFFGEGSRLTVL.

V and J are TRBV12-3 or TRBV12-4 and TRBJ2-7; TRBD2 aligns across 8 bases. This CDR3 region has 15 residues. With V trimmed by 2 bases and J by 6 bases, 9 bases remained unmatched. CDR3 nucleotide sequence: TGTGCCAGCAGTTTAATCTCGGGGGGGCGAAGCGAGCAGTACTTC. It encodes CASSLISGGRSEQYF.

In its sample, this clonotype was seen a few times. The chain uses TRBV6-5 and TRBJ2-1; the match to TRBD2 covers 9 bases. CDR3 length equals 16 residues. Germline-derived CDR1 and CDR2 are MNHEY and SVGAGI. V shed 6 bases and J 7 bases; nucleotides not matched to a gene: 13. The CDR3 region is CASRLRWAGGNNEQFF. CDR3 DNA: TGTGCCAGCAGGTTACGTTGGGCGGGAGGGAATAATGAGCAGTTCTTC.

The V call is TRBV29-1, the J call TRBJ2-7; TRBD2 is a possible D gene (6 bases). The CDR3 has 16 amino acids. Germline-derived CDR1 and CDR2 are SQVTM and ANQGSEA. Trimming left V 3 bases short and J 6 bases short, with 24 bases between. The CDR3: CSVDEATTAGSFEQYF. In DNA, the CDR3 is TGCAGCGTTGATGAAGCGACGACAGCGGGTTCATTCGAGCAGTACTTC.